The 5 T cell receptor beta chains below all came from one sample that was sequenced in a study of T cells in Graves' hyperthyroidism and ophthalmopathy (dated by TCRdb to between 2018 and 2021). Library generation was performed with multiplex PCR. The sequencer listed for this sample is Illumina HiSeq 2000. The TCR beta CDR3 regions were amplified from RNA transcripts. The TCR CDR3 was subjected to a first round of RT-PCR using the HTBI primer set and the Qiagen OneStep RT-PCR kit. Starting from the raw public reads, TCRdb applied fastp trimming at Q25, assembled clones with MiXCR and retained in-frame beta chains. A single entry per CDR3 protein holds the most common genes and DNA from its merged rows. In all, the sample holds hundreds of thousands of distinct CDR3 sequences, and approximately 16% of those were seen once. The ten top clones hold around a sixth of the sample. Material for sequencing was blood. The receptors shown here come from a young woman with Graves' hyperthyroidism.

This clonotype was picked up many times. The chain couples TRBV2 to TRBJ2-7, with D uncertain. Germline V gene sequence: CDR1 SNHLY, CDR2 FYNNEI. The CDR3 spans 12 residues. V lost 8 bases and J 0 bases, leaving 8 bases between the germline ends. The CDR3 reads CASWQDSYEQYF. The CDR3 DNA reads as TGTGCCAGCTGGCAGGACTCCTACGAGCAGTACTTC.

This clonotype was found many times. This chain joins TRBV28 and TRBJ1-5; D remains unclear. The CDR3 loop spans 15 amino acids. Germline CDR1 MDHEN, CDR2 SYDVKM. Trimming shortened V by 6 bases and J by 0 bases, and 12 bases separated the two germline ends. CDR3: CASSLRRTSNQPQHF. The CDR3 DNA reads TGTGCCAGCAGCTTAAGACGGACTAGCAATCAGCCCCAGCATTTT.

The chain combines TRBV10-3 with TRBJ2-7; D remains ambiguous. The CDR3 is 14 residues long. From germline, CDR1 is ENHRY and CDR2 SYGVKD. Trimming took 4 bases from V and 3 from J, leaving 13 bases between them. The CDR3 nucleotides are TGTGCCATCAGTGCGTCGGCCAACCTCTACGAGCAGTACTTC. This translates into CAISASANLYEQYF.

This clonotype was counted many times. The rearrangement joins TRBV27 to TRBJ1-6; TRBD1 is a possible D gene (5 bases). Germline V gene data show CDR1 as MNHEY and CDR2 as SMNVEV (reference sequence). Trimming pared 6 bases from V and 4 bases from J, leaving 7 bases between. The CDR3 is 13 residues long. CDR3 nucleotide sequence: TGTGCCAGCAGCCCAGGGTATAATTCACCCCTCCACTTT. This sequence encodes CASSPGYNSPLHF.

V usage is TRBV12-3 or TRBV12-4 and J usage is TRBJ1-3; no firm D call. The V gene lost 3 bases and the J gene lost 6 bases, with 6 bases spanning the gap. The CDR3 has 12 amino acids. This CDR3 reads CASSFSENTIYF. CDR3 nucleotide sequence: TGTGCCAGCAGTTTCAGCGAAAACACCATATATTTT.